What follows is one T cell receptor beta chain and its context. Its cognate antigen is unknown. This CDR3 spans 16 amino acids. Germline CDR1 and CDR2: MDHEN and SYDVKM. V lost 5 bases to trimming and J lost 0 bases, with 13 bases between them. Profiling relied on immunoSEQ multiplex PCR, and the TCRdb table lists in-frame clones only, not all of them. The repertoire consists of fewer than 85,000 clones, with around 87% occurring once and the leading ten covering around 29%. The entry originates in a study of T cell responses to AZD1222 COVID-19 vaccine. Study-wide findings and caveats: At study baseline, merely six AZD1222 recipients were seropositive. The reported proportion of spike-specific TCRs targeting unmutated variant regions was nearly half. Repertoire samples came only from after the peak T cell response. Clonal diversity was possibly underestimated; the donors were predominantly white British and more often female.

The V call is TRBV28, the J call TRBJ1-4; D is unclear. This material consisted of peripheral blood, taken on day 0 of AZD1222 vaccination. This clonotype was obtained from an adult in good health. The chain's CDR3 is CASSRRFGATNEKLFF. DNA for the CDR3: TGTGCCAGCAGTAGAAGGTTCGGCGCAACTAATGAAAAACTGTTTTTT.